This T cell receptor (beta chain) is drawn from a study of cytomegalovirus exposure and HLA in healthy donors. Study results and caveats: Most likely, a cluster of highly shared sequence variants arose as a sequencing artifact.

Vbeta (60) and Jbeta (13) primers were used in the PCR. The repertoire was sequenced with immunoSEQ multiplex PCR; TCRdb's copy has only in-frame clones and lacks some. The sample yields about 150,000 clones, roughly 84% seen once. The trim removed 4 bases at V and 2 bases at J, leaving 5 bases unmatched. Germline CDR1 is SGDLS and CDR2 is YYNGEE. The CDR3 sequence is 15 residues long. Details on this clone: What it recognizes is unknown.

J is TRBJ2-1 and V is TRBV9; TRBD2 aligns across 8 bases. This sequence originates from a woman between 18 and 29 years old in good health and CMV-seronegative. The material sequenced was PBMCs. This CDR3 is CASSTSGGPYNEQFF. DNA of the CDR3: TGTGCCAGCAGCACGAGCGGGGGCCCCTACAATGAGCAGTTCTTC.